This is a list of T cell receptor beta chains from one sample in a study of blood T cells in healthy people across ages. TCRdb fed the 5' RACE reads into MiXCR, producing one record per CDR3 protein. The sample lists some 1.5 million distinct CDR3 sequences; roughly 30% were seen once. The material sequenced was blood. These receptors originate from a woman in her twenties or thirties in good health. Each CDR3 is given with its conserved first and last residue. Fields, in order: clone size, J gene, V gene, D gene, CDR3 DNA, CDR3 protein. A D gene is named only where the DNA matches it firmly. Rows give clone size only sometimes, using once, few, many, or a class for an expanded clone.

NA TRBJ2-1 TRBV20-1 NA TGCAGTGCGGGGGAAACATGGGCTAGCAATGAGCAGTTCTTC CSAGETWASNEQFF
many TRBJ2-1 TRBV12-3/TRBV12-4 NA TGTGCCAGCAGCTTAGACGTCGGGGAGCAGTTCTTC CASSLDVGEQFF
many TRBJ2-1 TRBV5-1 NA TGCGCCAGCACCCTAGGCAGAGAAACCCACTACAATGAGCAGTTCTTC CASTLGRETHYNEQFF
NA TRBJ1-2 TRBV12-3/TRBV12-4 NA TGTGCCAGCAGCCCATGGGGGGACGGCTACACCTTC CASSPWGDGYTF
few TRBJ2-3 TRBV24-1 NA TGTGCCACCAGTGATTTCAGGGAAGGATCAGATACGCAGTATTTT CATSDFREGSDTQYF
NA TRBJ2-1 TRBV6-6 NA TGTGCCAGCTGGGGGACTGGGAGCTCCTACAATGAGCAGTTCTTC CASWGTGSSYNEQFF
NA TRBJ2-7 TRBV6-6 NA TGTGCCAGCAGTTTCGAGGGGACCCTGGAGCAGTACTTC CASSFEGTLEQYF
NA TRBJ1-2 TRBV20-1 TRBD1 TGCAGTGCTAGGGGGGACAGCTATGGCTACACCTTC CSARGDSYGYTF
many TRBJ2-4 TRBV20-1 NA TGCAGTGCTAGGCAAAGAGACATTCAGTACTTC CSARQRDIQYF
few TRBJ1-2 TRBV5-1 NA TGCGCCAGCAGCTTGGAGCCAGGAGGAGGCTACACCTTC CASSLEPGGGYTF
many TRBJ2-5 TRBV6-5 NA TGTGCCAGCAGGTCGGGACCGGATAAGACCCAGTACTTC CASRSGPDKTQYF
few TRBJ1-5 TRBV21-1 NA TGTGCCAGCAGCAAGGGTGAGGGGGCGGCTCAGCCCCAGCATTTT CASSKGEGAAQPQHF
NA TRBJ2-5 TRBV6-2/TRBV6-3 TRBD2 TGTGCCAGCAGCCTAGCGGGGGCAGAGACCCGGTACTTC CASSLAGAETRYF
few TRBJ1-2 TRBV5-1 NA TGCGCCAGCAGCTTGGGAGAGGGGGGCTACTATGGCTACACCTTC CASSLGEGGYYGYTF
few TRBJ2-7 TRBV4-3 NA TGCGCCAGCAGCCAAGTTTGGGCTAGTGGCTACGAGCAGTACTTC CASSQVWASGYEQYF
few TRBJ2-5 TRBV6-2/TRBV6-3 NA TGTGCCAGCCGTCCGATGAGGAGCCAGGAGACCCAGTACTTC CASRPMRSQETQYF
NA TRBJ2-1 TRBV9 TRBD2 TGTGCCAGCAGCGTAGGGGCGGGAGGATTGGAAAATGAGCAGTTCTTC CASSVGAGGLENEQFF
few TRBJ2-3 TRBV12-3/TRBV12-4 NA TGTGCCAGCAGCCCCCCCGGGGGCCACTCAGATACGCAGTATTTT CASSPPGGHSDTQYF
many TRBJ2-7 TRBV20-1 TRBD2 TGCAGTGCTCGCGGACTAGCTAGAGACTACGAGCAGTACTTC CSARGLARDYEQYF
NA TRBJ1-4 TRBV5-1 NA TGCGCCAGCAGCTTGGAAGCAGCTACCGAGGAACTGTTTTTT CASSLEAATEELFF
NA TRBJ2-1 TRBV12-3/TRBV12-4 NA TGTGCCAGCAGTCCACAAGGGGGGCGTGAGCAGTTCTTC CASSPQGGREQFF
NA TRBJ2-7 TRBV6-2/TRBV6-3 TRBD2 TGTGCCAGCACGGTAGCGGGCTCCTACGAGCAGTACTTC CASTVAGSYEQYF
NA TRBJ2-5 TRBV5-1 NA TGCGCCAGCAGCTTGGGAGGCAAGGTTACCCAGTACTTC CASSLGGKVTQYF
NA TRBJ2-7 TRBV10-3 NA TGTGCCATCAGTAGAACTAACGAGCAGTACTTC CAISRTNEQYF
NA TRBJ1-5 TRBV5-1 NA TGCGCCAGCAGCCGCGGCGGGGGCCGTCAGCCCCAGCATTTT CASSRGGGRQPQHF
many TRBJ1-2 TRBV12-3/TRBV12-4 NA TGTGCCAGCAGTCTCCTGGGCAGCGATGGCTACACCTTC CASSLLGSDGYTF
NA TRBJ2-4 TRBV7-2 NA TGTGCCAGCAGCCAGCTGGGTGGGGCGGCCAAAAACATTCAGTACTTC CASSQLGGAAKNIQYF
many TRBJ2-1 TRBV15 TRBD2 TGTGCCACCAGCAGCGGACTAGCGGCTTACAATGAGCAGTTCTTC CATSSGLAAYNEQFF
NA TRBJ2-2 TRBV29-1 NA TGCAGCGTTTACAGCGGCACCACCGGGGAGCTGTTTTTT CSVYSGTTGELFF
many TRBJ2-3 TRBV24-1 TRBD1 TGTGCCACCAGTGATGCGGACAGGACAGATACGCAGTATTTT CATSDADRTDTQYF
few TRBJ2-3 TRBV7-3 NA TGTGCCAGCAGCTTAAAAGGGGGGGACTACACAGATACGCAGTATTTT CASSLKGGDYTDTQYF
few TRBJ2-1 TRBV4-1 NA TGCGCCAGCAGCCAAGACGGGGAGGATGAGCAGTTCTTC CASSQDGEDEQFF
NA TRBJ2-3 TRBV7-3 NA TGTGCCAGCAGCTTAAAGGGGGACCTTTCCACAGATACGCAGTATTTT CASSLKGDLSTDTQYF
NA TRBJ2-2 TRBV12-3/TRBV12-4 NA TGTGCCAGCAGTTTAGGCCCAGCCGACCCGGGAAACACCGGGGAGCTGTTTTTT CASSLGPADPGNTGELFF
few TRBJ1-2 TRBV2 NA TGTGCCAGCAGTGAAATCGACAGAAGCTATGGCTACACCTTC CASSEIDRSYGYTF
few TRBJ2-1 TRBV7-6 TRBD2 TGTGCCAGCGGACCGGGACTAGCGGCGGGTTCCAATGAGCAGTTCTTC CASGPGLAAGSNEQFF
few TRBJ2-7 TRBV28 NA TGTGCCACGGCGGGGAGCGCCTACGAGCAGTACTTC CATAGSAYEQYF
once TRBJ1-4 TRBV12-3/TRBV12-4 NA TGTGCCAGCACCCTGGCTGGAGGTGGAAAACTGTTTTTT CASTLAGGGKLFF
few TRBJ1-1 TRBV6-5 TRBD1 TGTGCCAGCAACGGCAGGGGGCTTTCGGCTGAAGCTTTCTTT CASNGRGLSAEAFF
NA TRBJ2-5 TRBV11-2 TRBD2 TGTGCCAGCAGCGGGACCGGGACTAGCGGGACCCTTTTAGAGACCCAGTACTTC CASSGTGTSGTLLETQYF
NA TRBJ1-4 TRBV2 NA TGTGCCAGCAGCCCTGACAGGCCCCCGGCTAATGAAAAACTGTTTTTT CASSPDRPPANEKLFF
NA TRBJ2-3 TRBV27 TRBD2 TGTGCCAGCAGTTTAAAAAGCGGGGGAGGAACAGATACGCAGTATTTT CASSLKSGGGTDTQYF
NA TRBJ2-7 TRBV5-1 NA TGCGCCAACAGCCCCGGCCGGGGTGGCCACGAGCAGTACTTC CANSPGRGGHEQYF
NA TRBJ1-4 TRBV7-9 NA TGTGCCAGCAGGGGGGGAGAAGCGAATGAAAAACTGTTTTTT CASRGGEANEKLFF
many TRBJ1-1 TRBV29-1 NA TGCAGCGCCCCACCTCCGGGATTAACTGAAGCTTTCTTT CSAPPPGLTEAFF
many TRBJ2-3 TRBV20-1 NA TGCAGTGCTAGAGATGGCCTCACAGATACGCAGTATTTT CSARDGLTDTQYF
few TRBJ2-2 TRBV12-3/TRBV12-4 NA TGTGCCAGCTACAGGGCCGCCGGGGAGCTGTTTTTT CASYRAAGELFF
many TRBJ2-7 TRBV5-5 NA TGTGCCAGCAGCTTGGGACAGGAGTACGAGCAGTACTTC CASSLGQEYEQYF
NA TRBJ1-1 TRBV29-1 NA TGCAACGTTATCCGACAGACGAACACTGAAGCTTTCTTT CNVIRQTNTEAFF
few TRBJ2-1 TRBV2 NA TGTGCCAGCAGGGGTTGGGTCAGGTACAATGAGCAGTTCTTC CASRGWVRYNEQFF
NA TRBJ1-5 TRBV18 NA TGTGCCAGCTCACCACAGGAAACGAGTCAGCCCCAGCATTTT CASSPQETSQPQHF
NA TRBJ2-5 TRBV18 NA TGTGCCAGCTCGCCGACCCGGGGGACAGATTACAATGAGCAGTACTTC CASSPTRGTDYNEQYF
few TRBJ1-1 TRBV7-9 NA TGTGCCAGCAGCTTAGTGTCGGCTGTTGAAGCTTTCTTT CASSLVSAVEAFF
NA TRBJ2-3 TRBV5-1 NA TGCGCCAGCAGTTGGGCGGGCAGGGCAACAGATACGCAGTATTTT CASSWAGRATDTQYF
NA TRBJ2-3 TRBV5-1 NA TGCGCCAGCAGCTTGGGTTCTAATACAGATACGCAGTATTTT CASSLGSNTDTQYF
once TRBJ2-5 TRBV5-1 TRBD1 TGCGCCAGCGCGGGTGGGCTGGGACAGGGGCACCAAGAGACCCAGTACTTC CASAGGLGQGHQETQYF
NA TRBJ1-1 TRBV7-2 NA TGTGCCAGCAGCTTAACCTTTGACGGGAACACTGAAGCTTTCTTT CASSLTFDGNTEAFF
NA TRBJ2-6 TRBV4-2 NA TGTGCCAGCAGCCAAGAAGGGACTTTC CASSQEGTF
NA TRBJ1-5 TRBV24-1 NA TGTGCCACCAGCGTAGGCGACAGGCTTCCTGGCAATCAGCCCCAGCATTTT CATSVGDRLPGNQPQHF